This note documents a single T cell receptor (beta chain) sequence. Its antigen is currently unknown. Data came from immunoSEQ multiplex PCR; TCRdb stores just in-frame clones and leaves some out. This sample carries 45,000 to 50,000 clones, roughly 85% of them seen once, and the ten largest clones take roughly 13%. The sample originates from a study of OX40 agonist ivuxolimab in advanced cancers. General study points: Clonal expansion in partial responders at 0.1-3.0 mg/kg ranked among the lowest.

The CDR3 loop spans 14 amino acids. The J segment lost 5 bases and the V segment lost 7 bases, leaving 5 bases of the junction unmatched. Looked up from germline, CDR1 is MDHEN and CDR2 is SYDVKM. The specimen comprised CD4+ or CD8+ T cells sorted from blood, sampled in a trial of the OX40 agonist ivuxolimab. The source of this sequence is an adult with an advanced solid tumor such as melanoma, head and neck, liver or kidney cancer. The chain carries TRBV28 and TRBJ2-3, with 11 bases that match TRBD1. CDR3 nucleotide sequence: TGTGCCAGCACCGGACAGGGGGCGAAAGATACGCAGTATTTT. Its protein product is CASTGQGAKDTQYF.